The 2 T cell receptor beta chains reported below all come from one sample, sequenced in a study of beta chain features in type 1 diabetes. All of the isolated RNA was reverse transcribed, so expressed TCRB transcripts were sequenced. Only in-frame clones appear in the TCRdb table, and some are missing; sequencing was by immunoSEQ multiplex PCR. This table holds more than 300,000 clones, more than 13% found once. The material sequenced was naive CD4+ T cells from blood. The receptor source for this set is a woman under 30 in good health.

The sample holds a few counts of this clone. The chain has TRBV30 and TRBJ1-5; D may be TRBD1 (5 bases). This CDR3 comprises 14 residues. Trimming removed 0 bases from V and 7 bases from J, with 13 bases in between. The germline V gene encodes CDR1 GTSNPN and CDR2 SVGIG (reference sequence). CDR3 in DNA: TGTGCCTGGAGTGTACGCAGGGAAAAACAGCCCCAGCATTTT. Amino acid sequence: CAWSVRREKQPQHF.

The chain carries TRBV30 and TRBJ2-1; TRBD2 agrees at 8 bases. The CDR3 consists of 15 residues. Trimming at V came to 0 bases and at J to 9 bases, leaving 10 bases not matched to a gene. Germline CDR1 reads GTSNPN; CDR2 reads SVGIG (reference sequence). CDR3 in DNA: TGTGCCTGGAGTGTAAAAGCGGGAGTATTCAGTGAGCAGTTCTTC. It translates to CAWSVKAGVFSEQFF.